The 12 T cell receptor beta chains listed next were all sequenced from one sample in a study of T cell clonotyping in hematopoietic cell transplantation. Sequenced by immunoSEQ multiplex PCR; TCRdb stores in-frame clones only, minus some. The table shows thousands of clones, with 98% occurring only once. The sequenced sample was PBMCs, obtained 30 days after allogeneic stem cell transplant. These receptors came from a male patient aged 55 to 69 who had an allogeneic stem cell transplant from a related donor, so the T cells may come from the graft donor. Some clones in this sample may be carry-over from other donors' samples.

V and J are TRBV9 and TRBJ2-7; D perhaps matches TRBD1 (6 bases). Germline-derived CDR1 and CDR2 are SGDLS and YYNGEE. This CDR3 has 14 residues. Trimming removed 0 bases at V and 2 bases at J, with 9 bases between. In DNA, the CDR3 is TGTGCCAGCAGCGTAGACCAGGGGCCCTACGAGCAGTACTTC. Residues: CASSVDQGPYEQYF.

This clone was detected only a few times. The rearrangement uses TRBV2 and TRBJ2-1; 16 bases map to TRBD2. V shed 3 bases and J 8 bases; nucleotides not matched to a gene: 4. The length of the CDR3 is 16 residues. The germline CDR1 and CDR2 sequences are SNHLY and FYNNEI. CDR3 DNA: TGTGCCAGCAGTGAGTTGGGACTAGCGGGGGGGTATGAGCAGTTCTTC. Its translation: CASSELGLAGGYEQFF.

CDR3 coding DNA: TGCGCCAGCAGCCATCGCAATCGGGGGGGGAACACAGATACGCAGTATTTT. Protein: CASSHRNRGGNTDTQYF. The chain uses TRBV4-1 and TRBJ2-3; 8 bases align to TRBD2. Germline lookup yields CDR1 MGHRA and CDR2 YSYEKL. CDR3 size: 17 residues. Trimming at V came to 3 bases and at J to 2 bases, leaving 10 bases not matched to a gene.

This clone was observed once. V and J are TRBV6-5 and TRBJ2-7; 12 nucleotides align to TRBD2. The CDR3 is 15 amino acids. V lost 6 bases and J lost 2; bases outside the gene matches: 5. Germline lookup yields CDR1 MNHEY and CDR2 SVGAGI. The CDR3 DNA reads TGTGCCAGCAGCCCAGGACTAGCGGGGACCTACGAGCAGTACTTC. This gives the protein CASSPGLAGTYEQYF.

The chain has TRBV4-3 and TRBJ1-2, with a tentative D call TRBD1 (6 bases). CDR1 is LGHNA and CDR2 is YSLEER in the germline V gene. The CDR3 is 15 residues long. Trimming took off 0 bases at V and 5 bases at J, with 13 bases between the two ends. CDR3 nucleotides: TGCGCCAGCAGCCAAGACTTCGTACAGGGATATGGCTACACCTTC. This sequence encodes CASSQDFVQGYGYTF.

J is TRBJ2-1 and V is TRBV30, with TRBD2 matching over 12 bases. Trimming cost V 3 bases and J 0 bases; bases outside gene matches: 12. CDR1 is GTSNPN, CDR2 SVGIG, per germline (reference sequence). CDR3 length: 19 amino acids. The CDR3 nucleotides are TGTGCCTGGAGGAAGTACGGTCTAGCGGGGGGGAGCTCCTACAATGAGCAGTTCTTC. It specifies CAWRKYGLAGGSSYNEQFF.

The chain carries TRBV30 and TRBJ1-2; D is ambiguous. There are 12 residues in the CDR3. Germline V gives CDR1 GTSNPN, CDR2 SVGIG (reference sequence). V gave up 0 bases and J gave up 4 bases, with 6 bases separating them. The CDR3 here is CAWSVKSYGYTF. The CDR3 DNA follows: TGTGCCTGGAGTGTAAAGAGCTATGGCTACACCTTC.

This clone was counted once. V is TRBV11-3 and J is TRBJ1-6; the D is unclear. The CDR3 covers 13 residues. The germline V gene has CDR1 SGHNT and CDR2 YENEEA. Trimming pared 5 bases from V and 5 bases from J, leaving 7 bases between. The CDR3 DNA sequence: TGTGCCAGCAGCAAGACCGATAATTCACCCCTCCACTTT. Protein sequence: CASSKTDNSPLHF. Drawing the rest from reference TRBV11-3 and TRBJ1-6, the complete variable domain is EAGVVQSPRYKIIEKKQPVAFWCNPISGHNTLYWYLQNLGQGPELLIRYENEEAVDDSQLPKDRFSAERLKGVDSTLKIQPAELGDSAVYLCASSKTDNSPLHFGNGTRLTVT.

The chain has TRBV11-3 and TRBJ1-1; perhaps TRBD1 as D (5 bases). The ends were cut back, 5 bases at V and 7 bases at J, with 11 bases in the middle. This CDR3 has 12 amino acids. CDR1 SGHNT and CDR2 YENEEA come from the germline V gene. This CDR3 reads CASSPGTVEAFF. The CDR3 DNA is TGTGCCAGCAGCCCTGGGACGGTTGAAGCTTTCTTT.

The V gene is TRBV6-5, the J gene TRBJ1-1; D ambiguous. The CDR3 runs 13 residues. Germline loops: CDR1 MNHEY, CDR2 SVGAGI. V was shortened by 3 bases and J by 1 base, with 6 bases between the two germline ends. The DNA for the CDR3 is TGTGCCAGCAGTTATTCATCGAACACTGAAGCTTTCTTT. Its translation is CASSYSSNTEAFF.

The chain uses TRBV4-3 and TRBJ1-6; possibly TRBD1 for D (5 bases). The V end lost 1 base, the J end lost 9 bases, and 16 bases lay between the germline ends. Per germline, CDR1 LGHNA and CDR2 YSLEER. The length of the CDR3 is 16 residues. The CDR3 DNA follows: TGCGCCAGCAGCCAAGCCGGGGCGCTTGGCTTTTCACCCCTCCACTTT. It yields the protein CASSQAGALGFSPLHF.

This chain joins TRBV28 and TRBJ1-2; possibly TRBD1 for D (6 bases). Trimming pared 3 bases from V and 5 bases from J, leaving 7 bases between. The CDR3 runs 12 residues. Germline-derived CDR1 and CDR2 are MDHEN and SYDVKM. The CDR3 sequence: CASSLQGYGYTF. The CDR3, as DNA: TGTGCCAGCAGTTTGCAGGGGTATGGCTACACCTTC.